This T cell receptor (beta chain) was sequenced during a study of T cell repertoires in cytomegalovirus infection. Study-level information: CMV epitopes used comprised recently identified HLA-C-restricted ones and well-studied HLA-B-restricted ones.

This clonotype was observed a few times. Its antigen remains unidentified. This CDR3 has 13 residues. The V and J ends lost 7 bases and 8 bases respectively, with 15 bases between them. Looked up from germline, CDR1 is LNHDA and CDR2 is SQIVND (reference sequence). TCRdb passed the reads through MiXCR, listing each CDR3 protein once. This sample yields under 150,000 distinct CDR3 sequences, of which roughly 30% are seen a single time; approximately 41% belongs to the top ten. Study results and limitations: Dominating the ex vivo response were TCR beta clonotypes that were CMV-specific and HLA-C-restricted.

The sequence came from a human donor in good health (CMV status not recorded). Some clones in this sample may be carry-over from other donors' samples. The specimen comprised CD8+ T cells from cultured PBMCs, sampled from culture after CMV antigen stimulation. The rearrangement joins TRBV19 to TRBJ2-4; TRBD2 is a possible D gene (5 bases). The chain's CDR3 is CASTSGPGDIQYF. For the CDR3, the DNA is TGTGCCAGTACCTCGGGTCCCGGGGACATTCAGTACTTC.